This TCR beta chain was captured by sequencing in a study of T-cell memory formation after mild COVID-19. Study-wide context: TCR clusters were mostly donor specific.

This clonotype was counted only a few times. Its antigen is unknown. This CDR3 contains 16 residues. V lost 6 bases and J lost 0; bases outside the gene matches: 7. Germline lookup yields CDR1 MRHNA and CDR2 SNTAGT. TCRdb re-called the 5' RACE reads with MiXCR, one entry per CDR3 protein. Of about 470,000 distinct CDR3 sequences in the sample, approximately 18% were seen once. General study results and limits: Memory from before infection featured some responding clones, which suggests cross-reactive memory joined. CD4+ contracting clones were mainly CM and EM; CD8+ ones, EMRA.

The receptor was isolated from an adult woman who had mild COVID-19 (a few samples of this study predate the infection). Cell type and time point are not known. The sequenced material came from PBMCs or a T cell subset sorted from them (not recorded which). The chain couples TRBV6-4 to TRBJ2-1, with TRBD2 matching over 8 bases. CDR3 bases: TGTGCCAGCAGGACGGCGGGGGGATACTCCTACAATGAGCAGTTCTTC. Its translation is CASRTAGGYSYNEQFF.